The clone carrying this TCR beta chain was counted only a few times. Antigen unknown. The template was genomic DNA from peripheral blood, not RNA. A mixed TRB-A/B primer pool amplified rearranged TRB by multiplex touch-down PCR. TCRdb reanalysed the multiplex PCR reads using MiXCR and keeps one entry per CDR3 protein. Of roughly 8,600 distinct CDR3 sequences listed, less than 35% are singletons. The sample originates from a study of T cell repertoires in aging, cancer and after chemotherapy. Study overall: Over several months to years, re-sampled healthy donor repertoires clearly shared clones. Approximately 10 million TCR reads were in the whole dataset.

General study findings and limits: Compared with age-matched healthy donors, untreated hematological or solid cancer patients showed higher blood TCR clonality. Rebound thymic output was suggested by rising median generation probability during chemotherapy in each cancer cohort.

Trimming cost V 7 bases and J 5 bases; bases outside gene matches: 9. Germline V gene lookup returns CDR1 ENHRY and CDR2 SYGVKD. The CDR3 is 14 amino acids. Sequenced input: blood. This chain uses TRBV10-3 with TRBJ2-7, with 9 bases matching TRBD1. This sequence originates from a human donor in good health. The DNA of the CDR3 is TGTGCCATCAAAGGGACAGGGAATGTGGACGAGCAGTACTTC. Residues: CAIKGTGNVDEQYF.